The 25 T cell receptor beta chains presented below share a single source sample, sequenced in a study of Ad26.COV2.S vaccination and SARS-CoV-2 variants. Assay: immunoSEQ multiplex PCR; the TCRdb copy retains only in-frame clones and omits some. The table shows some 340,000 clones, with 86% occurring only once. Treatment specified: some 19 received Ad26.COV2.S at low or high dose, single or two shots; about 5 received placebo; per-sample allocation not given. Samples were taken on day 63 after the first vaccine or placebo injection. Sequencing used peripheral blood, obtained in a trial of Ad26.COV2.S vaccine versus placebo. The receptors stem from a person between 18 and 65 years old who received the Ad26.COV2.S COVID-19 vaccine or a placebo.

Written as DNA, the CDR3 is TGCGCCAGCAGCCCGGGCGGCGGCAACTATGGCTACACCTTC. This translates into CASSPGGGNYGYTF. The chain couples TRBV5-1 to TRBJ1-2; D remains unclear. V dropped 4 bases and J dropped 2 bases, with 12 bases sitting between them. Per the germline V gene, CDR1 is SGHRS and CDR2 is YFSETQ. The CDR3 is made up of 14 amino acids.

The rearrangement uses TRBV2 and TRBJ1-2, with D uncertain. Between the trimmed V and J ends, which lost 6 bases and 0 bases, there was a span of 14 bases. Germline lookup yields CDR1 SNHLY and CDR2 FYNNEI. This CDR3 spans 15 amino acids. The CDR3 loop is CASRRGETANYGYTF. Written as DNA, the CDR3 is TGTGCCAGCAGGCGGGGTGAAACAGCTAACTATGGCTACACCTTC.

The V call is TRBV5-1, the J call TRBJ2-7; 7 nucleotides agree with TRBD2. Germline CDR1 is SGHRS and CDR2 is YFSETQ. There are 16 residues in the CDR3. The trim removed 0 bases at V and 2 bases at J, leaving 8 bases unmatched. CDR3 sequence reads: CASSLGGGVFAYEQYF. The CDR3 nucleotides read TGCGCCAGCAGCTTGGGTGGGGGGGTATTCGCCTACGAGCAGTACTTC.

This chain joins TRBV11-2 and TRBJ2-3; 7 positions agree with TRBD1. The ends lost 9 bases at V and 0 bases at J; junction bases unmatched: 6. CDR1 is SGHAT, CDR2 FQNNGV, per germline. The CDR3 runs 14 residues. The CDR3 DNA follows: TGTGCCAGTTCGGGACAGCTTAGCACAGATACGCAGTATTTT. This translates into CASSGQLSTDTQYF.

The rearrangement uses TRBV7-8 and TRBJ1-1; D may be TRBD1 (6 bases). Germline V gene data show CDR1 as SGHVS and CDR2 as FQNEAQ. V lost 9 bases, J lost 7 bases, and 18 bases lay in between. The CDR3 is 13 amino acids. The CDR3 loop is CASSQDRKFEAFF. In nucleotides, the CDR3 is TGTGCCAGTTCCCAGGACAGAAAGTTTGAAGCTTTCTTT.

The chain has TRBV25-1 and TRBJ2-2; D is undetermined. Germline V gene data show CDR1 as MGHDK and CDR2 as SYGVNS. V shed 2 bases and J shed 5 bases, with 6 bases lying between them. CDR3 length equals 13 residues. Here the CDR3 DNA reads TGTGCCAGCAGTGAACTGGGGACCGGGGAGCTGTTTTTT. Amino acids: CASSELGTGELFF.

There are a few counts of this clone. The J gene is TRBJ1-4, the V gene TRBV7-6; D possibly corresponds to TRBD1 (6 bases). Germline V gives CDR1 SGHVS, CDR2 FNYEAQ. There are 15 residues in the CDR3. The V end was cut by 5 bases, the J end by 4 bases, with 14 bases between. The DNA for the CDR3 is TGTGCCAGCAGCCTTGGCCGGGGGCTTAATGAAAAACTGTTTTTT. Residues: CASSLGRGLNEKLFF.

This clone has a single count. The chain recombines TRBV5-6 with TRBJ1-6, with D possibly TRBD1 on 5 matching bases. V lost 1 base and J 7 bases, leaving 18 bases between the germline ends. The CDR3 covers 17 residues. CDR1 and CDR2 from the germline V gene are SGHDT and YYEEEE. CDR3 residues: CASSLPRNVEGNSPLHF. CDR3 nucleotides: TGTGCCAGCAGCTTGCCTCGGAATGTGGAGGGGAATTCACCCCTCCACTTT. Using reference TRBV5-6 and TRBJ1-6 for the parts outside the CDR3, the full variable domain is DAGVTQSPTHLIKTRGQQVTLRCSPKSGHDTVSWYQQALGQGPQFIFQYYEEEERQRGNFPDRFSGHQFPNYSSELNVNALLLGDSALYLCASSLPRNVEGNSPLHFGNGTRLTVT.

The J gene is TRBJ2-7, the V gene TRBV7-2, with D unclear. Germline CDR1 reads SGHTA; CDR2 reads FQGNSA. The CDR3 sequence is 14 residues long. V lost 3 bases to trimming and J lost 3 bases, with 12 bases between them. The CDR3, as DNA: TGTGCCAGCAGCTTCAGCGACGGAAACTACGAGCAGTACTTC. Its translation is CASSFSDGNYEQYF.

V and J are TRBV19 and TRBJ2-5, with TRBD1 matching 11 bases. This CDR3 has 14 amino acids. The V gene's germline CDR1 is LNHDA and CDR2 SQIVND (reference sequence). V lost 6 bases, J lost 5 bases, and 5 bases stayed unmatched. CDR3 protein: CASSRTGGMETQYF. As DNA, the CDR3 is TGTGCCAGTAGCCGGACAGGGGGCATGGAGACCCAGTACTTC.

V and J are TRBV7-2 and TRBJ1-2; the match to TRBD1 covers 7 bases. The CDR3 consists of 15 residues. Germline V gene data show CDR1 as SGHTA and CDR2 as FQGNSA. With V trimmed by 5 bases and J by 0 bases, 6 bases remained unmatched. The CDR3: CASSRGQLSNYGYTF. The CDR3 region has the DNA TGTGCCAGCAGCCGGGGACAGCTTTCTAACTATGGCTACACCTTC. Filled out from reference TRBV7-2 and TRBJ1-2, the complete variable domain reads GAGVSQSPSNKVTEKGKDVELRCDPISGHTALYWYRQSLGQGLEFLIYFQGNSAPDKSGLPSDRFSAERTGGSVSTLTIQRTQQEDSAVYLCASSRGQLSNYGYTFGSGTRLTVV.

This clone showed up just once. The chain couples TRBV12-3 or TRBV12-4 to TRBJ1-2; 7 bases agree with TRBD1. The CDR3 runs 12 residues. V lost 7 bases and J lost 3; bases outside the gene matches: 2. The DNA for the CDR3 is TGTGCCAGCACCGACAGGGACTATGGCTACACCTTC. Translating gives CASTDRDYGYTF.

In this sample, this clone turned up once. The chain carries TRBV2 and TRBJ2-5; perhaps TRBD2 as D (6 bases). The CDR3 loop spans 12 amino acids. Germline assignment: CDR1 SNHLY and CDR2 FYNNEI. V was pared by 8 bases and J by 5 bases, with 12 bases between. The CDR3 loop is CASSRGGETQYF. DNA of the CDR3: TGTGCCAGCTCCCGTGGGGGGGAGACCCAGTACTTC.

The chain has TRBV5-1 and TRBJ2-3; 7 bases align to TRBD2. The CDR3 length is 14 residues. Germline assignment: CDR1 SGHRS and CDR2 YFSETQ. After removal of 4 bases from V and 5 bases from J, the junction contained 7 bases not matched to a gene. The chain's CDR3 is CASSLTWGGDTQYF. The CDR3 region has the DNA TGCGCCAGCAGCCTGACATGGGGGGGAGATACGCAGTATTTT.

This sequence joins TRBV5-4 and TRBJ1-6; D remains unclear. Deletions cut 4 bases from V and 7 bases from J, with 12 bases between. Germline CDR1 is SGHNT and CDR2 is YYREEE (reference sequence). The CDR3 loop spans 14 amino acids. In DNA, the CDR3 is TGTGCCAGCAGCCAGAAGAGTTTGAATTCACCCCTCCACTTT. Translating gives CASSQKSLNSPLHF.

The chain is built from TRBV25-1 and TRBJ1-5; D unclear. Trimming pared 7 bases from V and 2 bases from J, leaving 15 bases between. The CDR3 is 15 amino acids. Germline V lookup: CDR1 MGHDK, CDR2 SYGVNS. The CDR3 reads CASTRLGSRNQPQHF. Here the CDR3 DNA reads TGTGCCAGCACCAGGCTAGGGTCCCGCAATCAGCCCCAGCATTTT.

The chain is built from TRBV6-1 and TRBJ1-1; possibly TRBD1 for D (6 bases). This CDR3 region has 13 residues. Germline V gives CDR1 MNHNS, CDR2 SASEGT. V lost 2 bases and J 4 bases, leaving 8 bases between the germline ends. CDR3 protein: CASSESRGTEAFF. The DNA of the CDR3 is TGTGCCAGCAGTGAATCCAGGGGCACTGAAGCTTTCTTT.

This chain joins TRBV6-6 and TRBJ1-1, with D tentatively TRBD1 (5 bases). CDR1 is MNHNY, CDR2 SVGAGI, per germline (reference sequence). V shed 7 bases and J shed 1 base, with 16 bases lying between them. The CDR3 covers 15 residues. Here the CDR3 DNA reads TGTGCCAGCATCTTCTCAGGGACCGCGAACACTGAAGCTTTCTTT. This codes for CASIFSGTANTEAFF.

The genes are TRBV6-6 and TRBJ1-1; D is unclear. The CDR3 is 14 amino acids. V dropped 3 bases and J dropped 0 bases, with 8 bases sitting between them. CDR1 is MNHNY and CDR2 is SVGAGI in the germline V gene (reference sequence). The CDR3 coding sequence is TGTGCCAGCAGTTATTCAACGATGAACACTGAAGCTTTCTTT. It yields the protein CASSYSTMNTEAFF.

Within the sample, this clone is medium-sized (0.01 to 0.1%). CDR3 region: CASSQDVGSSYNEQFF. CDR3 DNA: TGTGCCAGCAGCCAAGATGTCGGAAGCTCCTACAATGAGCAGTTCTTC. V is TRBV14 and J is TRBJ2-1, with D uncertain. The CDR3 runs to 16 residues. V lost 0 bases and J 0 bases, leaving 9 bases between the germline ends. Per germline, CDR1 SGHDN and CDR2 FVKESK.

This clone has more than one count but fewer than ten. The chain is built from TRBV5-1 and TRBJ1-2; no clear D gene. The length of the CDR3 is 13 residues. Germline CDR1 SGHRS, CDR2 YFSETQ. Trimming took off 1 base at V and 3 bases at J, with 7 bases between the two ends. For the CDR3, the DNA is TGCGCCAGCAGCTTGTACGGGGACTATGGCTACACCTTC. It translates to CASSLYGDYGYTF.

V is TRBV6-5 and J is TRBJ1-2, with 7 nucleotides matching TRBD1. There are 14 residues in the CDR3. The V gene's germline CDR1 is MNHEY and CDR2 SVGAGI. After removal of 7 bases from V and 13 bases from J, the junction contained 18 bases not matched to a gene. CDR3 bases: TGTGCCAGCACCGACGGGCCAGGGGGTGCCAGCGGCACCTTC. This sequence encodes CASTDGPGGASGTF.

The chain uses TRBV5-6 and TRBJ2-1, with 8 bases matching TRBD1. The CDR3 runs 15 residues. CDR1 SGHDT and CDR2 YYEEEE come from the germline V gene. Trimming removed 1 base from V and 4 bases from J; junction bases left unmatched: 4. The CDR3 reads CASSLLRTGYNEQFF. CDR3 bases: TGTGCCAGCAGCTTGCTCAGGACAGGGTACAATGAGCAGTTCTTC.

V usage is TRBV19 and J usage is TRBJ1-2, with 8 bases matching TRBD1. The CDR3 loop spans 10 amino acids. Germline values: CDR1 LNHDA, CDR2 SQIVND (reference sequence). The V and J ends lost 9 bases and 8 bases, in that order; junction bases with no gene match: 2. CDR3 protein: CASGDRGYTF. CDR3 DNA: TGTGCCAGCGGGGACAGGGGCTACACCTTC.

V is TRBV5-6 and J is TRBJ1-1; D is unclear. This CDR3 is 16 amino acids long. The germline gives CDR1 SGHDT, CDR2 YYEEEE. Trimming removed 2 bases from V and 3 bases from J, with 17 bases in between. This chain's CDR3 is CASSLLGRQGDTEAFF. The DNA of the CDR3 is TGTGCCAGCAGCTTACTAGGGAGACAAGGAGACACTGAAGCTTTCTTT.